This TCR beta chain was captured by sequencing in a study of response to subunit inactivated influenza vaccine. Deletions cut 3 bases from V and 4 bases from J, with 19 bases between. The CDR3 sequence is 17 residues long. CDR1 LGHDT and CDR2 YNNKEL come from the germline V gene (reference sequence). TCRdb called the RT-PCR reads again in MiXCR, with one record for every CDR3 protein. The table lists fewer than 250,000 distinct CDR3 sequences, under 15% of them singletons, with about 28% in the top ten. Findings of the study overall: Seasonal influenza vaccination, on each occasion, was suggested by the authors to recruit few new T cells.

Only a few counts were recorded for this clonotype. The antigen is unknown. The genes are TRBV3-1 and TRBJ2-1; maybe TRBD2 (5 bases). The receptor was isolated from a man over 45 who received an inactivated influenza vaccine. Sequencing used CD8+ T cells sorted from PBMCs, obtained roughly 5 days after vaccination. CDR3 region: CASSHLSTTSGYNEQFF. The CDR3 nucleotides are TGTGCCAGCAGCCACCTGTCCACGACGAGCGGTTACAATGAGCAGTTCTTC.